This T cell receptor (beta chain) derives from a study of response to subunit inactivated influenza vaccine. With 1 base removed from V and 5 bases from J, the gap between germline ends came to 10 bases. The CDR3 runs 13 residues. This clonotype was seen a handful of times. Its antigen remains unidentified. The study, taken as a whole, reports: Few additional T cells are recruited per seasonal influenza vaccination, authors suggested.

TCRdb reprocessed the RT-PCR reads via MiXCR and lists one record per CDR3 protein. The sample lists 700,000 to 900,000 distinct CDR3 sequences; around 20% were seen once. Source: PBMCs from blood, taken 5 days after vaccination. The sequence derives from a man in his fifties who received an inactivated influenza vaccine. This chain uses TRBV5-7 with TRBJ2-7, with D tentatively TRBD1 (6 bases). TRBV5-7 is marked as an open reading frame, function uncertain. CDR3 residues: CASSLTGLDEQYF. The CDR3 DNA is TGTGCCAGCAGCTTGACAGGGCTCGACGAGCAGTACTTC.